This T cell receptor (beta chain) was recorded in a study of long-term antiretroviral therapy in people with HIV (dated 2022 in TCRdb). Regarding the complete study: The earliest samples were collected about a decade before the 2015 WHO recommendation for immediate ART, when ART was typically delayed until CD4 counts fell. A total of around 190 cryopreserved PBMC samples came from around 30 adults with confirmed HIV infection and were collected serially over a mean of around 6 years (range 1-12). Among the 30 to 35 participants with HIV, about a dozen were female. No cross-contamination during QIAcube processing turned up in test extractions that ran a monoclonal T-cell line alongside some 34 polyclonal samples. A retrospective serial study tested whether changes in peripheral blood TRB repertoire composition and diversity were associated with ART initiation and durable HIV suppression.

To be included, a participant needed at least one PBMC sample from before ART initiation plus at least two post-ART samples. All participants with HIV were treated in the United States of America. Before DNA extraction, cryopreserved samples of about 1-10 million PBMC were thawed and washed. At the time of the earliest PBMC sample for each participant with HIV, ages ranged from 23 to 54 years. Per participant, PBMC samples came from 1-4 timepoints prior to ART initiation and 2-8 timepoints following ART initiation, for a median of 7 samples. Serial HIV viral load, CD4+ T-cell count, ART history and demographic data were obtained for every participant. A Qiagen kit on a QIAcube was used to extract genomic DNA from unsorted PBMC, with samples processed in batches of 12. The immunoSEQ hsTCRB v3.0 assay was used at survey level resolution for TRB variable region sequencing. The target sequencing depth for TRB was about 40,000-50,000 T-cell genomes per sample. An Illumina MiSeq with a v3 150-cycle kit was used to sequence the pooled TRB libraries. In the source study's methods: Repertoire analysis was performed in R inside a reproducible Nextflow workflow that covered QC, data transformation and analysis. LymphoSeq2, an R package for AIRR-Seq data exploration, was used to implement custom analyses. A few samples yielding fewer than 5000 total TRB sequences were excluded, leaving about 190 analyzed HIV repertoires. Among the approximately 180 retained HIV repertoires, 55 to 60 were collected before ART initiation and approximately 130 were collected after ART initiation. Each repertoire was downsampled to 5000 TRB nucleotide sequences, and summary statistics were averaged across 100 downsampling iterations. Only TRB sequences with CDR3 regions of at least seven amino acids were retained for analysis. Two measures captured diversity: a Shannon entropy-derived clonality score and the Gini coefficient. In the repertoire networks, any two of the top 5000 CDR3 amino acid sequences were connected whenever the two sequences differed by an edit distance of one. Antigen specificity groups and MHC restriction were predicted for TRB CDR3 amino acid sequences with GLIPH2. CDR3 amino acid sequences were matched against VDJdb and McPAS-TCR to flag known CMV, EBV, HIV or tissue antigen associations. Pre-ART, post-ART and control groups were compared with Wilcoxon signed-rank tests and Holm-Bonferroni correction. TCRdb mirrors the immuneACCESS table, restricted to in-frame sequences. Some clones are absent from its copies; in checked studies, under half trace to an unresolved V gene, and the reason for the others is unknown. From that table come the V and J calls and clone size; the DNA was used to work out D and trimming. Counted in this sample were 27,000 or so clones; 82% of them appeared once. The ten largest clones capture around 15% of the sample.

Of note for this clone: No antigen is known for it. Base qualities are not recorded, but no much larger clone differs from it by a single base.

The investigation overall reported the following: HIV repertoires had narrower CDR3 length ranges than controls, and the network structure suggested an antigen-experienced repertoire that shifted only slightly toward naive after ART. Starting ART was linked to a significant rise in TRB diversity, yet even with long-term ART the diversity remained significantly lower than in transplant donor controls. Since PBMC availability was limited, sequencing covered only the TCR beta chain, with no alpha chain pairing. No data were available on ART adherence, viral resistance or therapy changes, limiting inferences about post-ART repertoire changes. The samples were dated from about 2004 to 2018, and the ART regimens that were used may be less effective than current ART regimens. Expanded TRB clones identified before ART initiation dominated the repertoire across all time points, though the dominance fluctuated and decreased in many PLHIV after ART. Because cell numbers in pre-ART samples were limited, unsorted PBMC were profiled instead of sorted CD4+ and CD8+ T cells.

Sequencing used unsorted PBMCs, obtained 2.9 years after starting antiretroviral therapy. The source of this sequence is a man aged 50-59 years with HIV.

The CDR3: CASSSPAGAGDTQYF. The DNA reads as follows: TGTGCCAGCAGTTCCCCGGCGGGGGCCGGGGATACGCAGTATTTT. Here the chain combines TRBV5-4 and TRBJ2-3; a tentative D match to TRBD2 spans 7 bases. Deletion took 5 bases off V and 6 bases off J, with a span of 19 bases between the germline ends. The CDR3, from cysteine to phenylalanine, totals 15 residues. The retained sequence is limited to the CDR3, 45 bases, with the frame set at the first base. Looking up the germline V gene (reference sequence) yields CDR1 SGHNT and CDR2 YYREEE.